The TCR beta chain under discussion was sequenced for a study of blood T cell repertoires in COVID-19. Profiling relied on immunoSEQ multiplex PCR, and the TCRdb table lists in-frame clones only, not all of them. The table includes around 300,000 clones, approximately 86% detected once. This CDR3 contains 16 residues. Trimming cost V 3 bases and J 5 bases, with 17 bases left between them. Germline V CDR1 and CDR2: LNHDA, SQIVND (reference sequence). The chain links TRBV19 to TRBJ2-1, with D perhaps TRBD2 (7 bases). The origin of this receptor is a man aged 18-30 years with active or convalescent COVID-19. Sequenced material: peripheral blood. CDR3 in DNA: TGTGCCAGTAGTATCTCACAGGGAGGGTACCACAATGAGCAGTTCTTC. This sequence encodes CASSISQGGYHNEQFF.